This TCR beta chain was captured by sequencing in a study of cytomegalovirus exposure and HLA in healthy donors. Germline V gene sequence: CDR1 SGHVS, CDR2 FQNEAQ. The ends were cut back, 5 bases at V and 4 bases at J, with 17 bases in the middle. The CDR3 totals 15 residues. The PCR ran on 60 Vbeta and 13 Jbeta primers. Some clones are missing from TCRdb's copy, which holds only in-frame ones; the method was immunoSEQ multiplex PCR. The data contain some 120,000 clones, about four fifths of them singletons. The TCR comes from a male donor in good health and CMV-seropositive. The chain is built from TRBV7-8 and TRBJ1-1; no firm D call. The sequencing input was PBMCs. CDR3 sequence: CASSLRTLEGTEAFF. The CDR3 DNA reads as TGTGCCAGCAGCCTTCGGACCCTGGAGGGCACTGAAGCTTTCTTT.